The rows below give T cell receptor beta chains drawn from one sample of a study of T-cell reconstitution after alpha-beta-depleted transplantation in children. Each CDR3 protein gets one entry after TCRdb re-called the PCR reads with MiXCR. The sample shows 500,000 to 650,000 distinct CDR3 sequences, 9.5% to 12% of them seen only once. The input for sequencing was PBMCs, mostly from graft donor cells, taken 180 days after TCRalphabeta/CD19-depleted stem cell transplant. Receptors originate from a female patient between 2 and 15 years old who had a stem cell transplant for aplastic anemia, so the T cells may come from the graft donor. Both conserved end residues are trimmed from each CDR3. Fields, in order: V gene, J gene, CDR3 protein.

>TRBV11-2|TRBJ2-1
ASSLLSLAGGGNEQF
>TRBV15|TRBJ1-4
ATSREGTGGRSNEKLF
>TRBV20-1|TRBJ2-1
SARDQTPRLAGDREQF
>TRBV7-9|TRBJ1-2
ALQPGSSPVYGYT
>TRBV28|TRBJ1-2
ASSLGDYGYT
>TRBV29-1|TRBJ2-1
SVVGPSGSLNEQF
>TRBV19|TRBJ2-3
ASTGADTQY
>TRBV9|TRBJ2-5
ASSERERLAGEATQY
>TRBV7-2|TRBJ1-1
ASSLRLSNTEAF
>TRBV20-1|TRBJ2-7
SAIGLAGGDPYEQY
>TRBV5-1|TRBJ1-1
ASSLEGASAF
>TRBV18|TRBJ2-1
ASSPNPKPHEQF
>TRBV7-9|TRBJ1-2
ASREGTANYGYT
>TRBV6-1|TRBJ1-2
ASSTLGINYGYT
>TRBV5-1|TRBJ1-4
ASSLGSSNEKLF
>TRBV12-3/TRBV12-4|TRBJ2-1
ASSLGQWNEQF
>TRBV3-1|TRBJ2-5
ARGGHMGARETQY
>TRBV14|TRBJ1-5
ASSPGTGVDQPQH
>TRBV19|TRBJ2-5
ASRGAVETQY
>TRBV7-2|TRBJ2-5
ASSLAMTGRGAKTQY
>TRBV16|TRBJ1-2
ASSQYLGREPGYT
>TRBV5-1|TRBJ2-5
ASSFRSTVQETQY
>TRBV5-1|TRBJ2-5
ASSSRRPAETQY
>TRBV7-6|TRBJ2-1
ASSLGTSGSPEQF
>TRBV20-1|TRBJ2-5
SARDKGSETQY
>TRBV19|TRBJ1-5
ASSILNQPQH
>TRBV19|TRBJ1-2
ASRRTGNNYGYT
>TRBV10-3|TRBJ1-1
AISESVVAGIYMNTEAF